A selection of T cell receptor beta chains follows, all from one sample in a study of beta chain features in type 1 diabetes. This table comes from immunoSEQ multiplex PCR, and its TCRdb copy is limited to in-frame clones, with some not included. The sample shows roughly 500,000 clones, about an eighth of them seen only once. Material: naive CD4+ T cells from blood. All receptors come from a woman aged 18-30 years in good health. Both conserved end residues are trimmed from each CDR3. A D gene is named only where the DNA matches it firmly.

TRBV4-3	TRBJ2-5	.	ASSQGLRGLETQY
TRBV13	TRBJ2-1	TRBD2	ASSHRLAGVNEQF
TRBV29-1	TRBJ1-1	.	SVVRAQGNTEAF
TRBV9	TRBJ2-1	.	ASSVSQQGYNEQF
TRBV4-3	TRBJ2-3	.	ASSGGWGEVGDTQY
TRBV6-1	TRBJ2-7	.	ASSRTYSYEQY
TRBV20-1	TRBJ1-2	.	SARAFYGYT
TRBV7-2	TRBJ1-2	TRBD1	ASGTRQGPNYGYT
TRBV29-1	TRBJ2-1	.	SVEFTLTGTNEQF
TRBV19	TRBJ2-1	.	ASRGNNEQF
TRBV15	TRBJ2-7	TRBD2	ATSSRASGFSYEQY
TRBV7-2	TRBJ2-5	.	ASSALGGYQETQY
TRBV10-3	TRBJ2-3	TRBD1	AIMPLTGGTDTQY
TRBV9	TRBJ1-1	.	ASSVMTNTEAF
TRBV29-1	TRBJ2-3	.	SVQSASTDTQY
TRBV7-3	TRBJ1-1	.	ASSFYKNTEAF
TRBV29-1	TRBJ2-3	.	SANIRGSTDTQY
TRBV4-3	TRBJ2-1	TRBD1	ASSQELFDRGPNEQF
TRBV6-6	TRBJ2-7	.	ASSYSTGRSYEQY
TRBV2	TRBJ2-2	.	ASSSGNTGELF
TRBV9	TRBJ2-1	.	ASSFTTGSDEQF
TRBV5-6	TRBJ2-3	.	ASSFLVPDTQY
TRBV7-8	TRBJ1-6	TRBD1	ASSLRTGNSPLH
TRBV4-3	TRBJ2-1	TRBD2	ASSQEIAGGPGEQF
TRBV23-1	TRBJ2-7	.	ASSPMPLSYEQY
TRBV30	TRBJ1-5	TRBD1	AWGRDREGQPQH
TRBV29-1	TRBJ2-5	TRBD1	SVIRDRGVQTQY
TRBV2	TRBJ2-2	.	ASRSVITGELF
TRBV11-3	TRBJ2-7	.	ASSPYRVSYEQY
TRBV6-1	TRBJ1-2	.	ASGARRDLGYT
TRBV7-9	TRBJ1-1	TRBD1	ASSLAGTGAPAF
TRBV5-4	TRBJ2-3	.	ASSWSPGTSTDTQY